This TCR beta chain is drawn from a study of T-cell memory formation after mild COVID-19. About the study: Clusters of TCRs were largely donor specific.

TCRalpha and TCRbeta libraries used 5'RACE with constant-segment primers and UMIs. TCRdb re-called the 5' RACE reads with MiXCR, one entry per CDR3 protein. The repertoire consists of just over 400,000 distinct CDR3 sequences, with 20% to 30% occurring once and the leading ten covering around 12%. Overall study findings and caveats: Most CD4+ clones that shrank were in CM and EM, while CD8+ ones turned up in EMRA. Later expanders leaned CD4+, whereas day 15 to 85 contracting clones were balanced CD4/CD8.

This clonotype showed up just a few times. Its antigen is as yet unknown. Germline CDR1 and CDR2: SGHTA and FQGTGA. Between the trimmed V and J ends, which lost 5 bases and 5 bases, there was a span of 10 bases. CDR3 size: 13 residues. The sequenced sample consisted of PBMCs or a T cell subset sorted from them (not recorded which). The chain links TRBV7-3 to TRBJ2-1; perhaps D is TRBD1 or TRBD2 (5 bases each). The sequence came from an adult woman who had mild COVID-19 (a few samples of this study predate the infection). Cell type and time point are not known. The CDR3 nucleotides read TGTGCCAGCAGCATGGGACCTCACAATGAGCAGTTCTTC. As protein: CASSMGPHNEQFF.